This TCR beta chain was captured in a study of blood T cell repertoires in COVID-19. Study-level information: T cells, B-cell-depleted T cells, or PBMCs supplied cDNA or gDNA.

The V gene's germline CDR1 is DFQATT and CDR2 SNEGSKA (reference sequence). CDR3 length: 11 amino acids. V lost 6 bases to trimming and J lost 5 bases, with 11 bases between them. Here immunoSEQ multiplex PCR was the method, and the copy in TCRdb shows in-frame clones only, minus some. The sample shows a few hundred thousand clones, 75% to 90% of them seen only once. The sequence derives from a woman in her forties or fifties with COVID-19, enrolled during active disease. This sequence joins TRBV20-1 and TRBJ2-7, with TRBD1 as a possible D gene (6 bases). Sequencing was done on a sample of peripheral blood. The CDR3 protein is CSAAKGDEQYF. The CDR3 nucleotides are TGCAGTGCCGCGAAGGGGGACGAGCAGTACTTC.